These 19 T cell receptor beta chains were sequenced from one sample in a study of lymphopenia after photon versus proton radiotherapy. TCRdb's copy holds only in-frame clones and misses some; the assay was immunoSEQ multiplex PCR. Among approximately 80,000 clones listed, 65% to 85% were seen once. Material: peripheral blood, obtained from a patient treated with proton-based radiotherapy. The receptors derive from a man between 60 and 75 years old with pancreatic cancer.

The rearrangement uses TRBV5-1 and TRBJ2-3; 8 bases match TRBD1. The germline V gene has CDR1 SGHRS and CDR2 YFSETQ. The J segment lost 4 bases and the V segment lost 5 bases, leaving 9 bases of the junction unmatched. The CDR3 contains 15 residues. CDR3 in amino acids: CASRHGQGSPDTQYF. The CDR3, as DNA: TGCGCCAGCAGACACGGACAGGGTTCTCCAGATACGCAGTATTTT. The entire variable domain, with the rest obtained from reference TRBV5-1 and TRBJ2-3, is as follows: KAGVTQTPRYLIKTRGQQVTLSCSPISGHRSVSWYQQTPGQGLQFLFEYFSETQRNKGNFPGRFSGRQFSNSRSEMNVSTLELGDSALYLCASRHGQGSPDTQYFGPGTRLTVL.

The chain uses TRBV7-2 and TRBJ2-3; 7 bases map to TRBD2. Trimming took 5 bases from V and 5 from J; bases not matched to a gene: 13. Germline V lookup: CDR1 SGHTA, CDR2 FQGNSA. The CDR3 is 16 residues long. The CDR3, as DNA: TGTGCCAGCAGCCCGAGTTGGGGGGGAATAAGAGATACGCAGTATTTT. Translation: CASSPSWGGIRDTQYF.

The chain combines TRBV7-2 with TRBJ2-3; D uncertain. The germline V gene encodes CDR1 SGHTA and CDR2 FQGNSA. This CDR3 has 15 amino acids. With 2 bases removed from V and 4 bases from J, the gap between germline ends came to 13 bases. The CDR3: CASSLTRTKADTQYF. CDR3 nucleotides: TGTGCCAGCAGCTTAACCAGGACCAAAGCAGATACGCAGTATTTT.

The V gene is TRBV7-8, the J gene TRBJ2-6; 7 positions agree with TRBD2. The CDR3 contains 18 residues. J lost 0 bases, V lost 5 bases, and 10 bases had no gene match. In germline, CDR1 is SGHVS, CDR2 FQNEAQ. CDR3 sequence (DNA): TGTGCCAGCAGCCCCCGTGAGCTAGCGGCCTCTGGGGCCAACGTCCTGACTTTC. It translates to CASSPRELAASGANVLTF.

The rearrangement links TRBV14 to TRBJ2-2, with TRBD2 matching 9 bases. This CDR3 is 18 amino acids long. Germline V gives CDR1 SGHDN, CDR2 FVKESK. The ends lost 0 bases at V and 1 base at J; junction bases unmatched: 6. CDR3 amino acids: CASSQDRLAGVNTGELFF. CDR3 DNA sequence: TGTGCCAGCAGCCAAGATAGGTTAGCGGGAGTGAACACCGGGGAGCTGTTTTTT.

This chain joins TRBV18 and TRBJ2-1; D is perhaps TRBD1 (5 bases). Germline V gene sequence: CDR1 KGHSH, CDR2 LQKENI. The CDR3 spans 13 residues. V lost 4 bases and J lost 6, with 10 bases in between. The CDR3 sequence is CASSRGASNEQFF. DNA of the CDR3: TGTGCCAGCTCACGTGGGGCTAGCAATGAGCAGTTCTTC.

The chain recombines TRBV9 with TRBJ2-1, with 8 bases aligning to TRBD2. CDR1 is SGDLS and CDR2 is YYNGEE in the germline V gene. Trimming at V came to 4 bases and at J to 10 bases, leaving 28 bases not matched to a gene. The CDR3 consists of 20 residues. The CDR3 loop reads CASSPPPVAGSTGSGVEQFF. DNA for the CDR3: TGTGCCAGCAGCCCCCCCCCGGTAGCGGGGTCGACAGGCAGCGGGGTAGAGCAGTTCTTC.

The chain uses TRBV18 and TRBJ2-3; no firm D call. Trimming removed 1 base at V and 8 bases at J, with 7 bases between. CDR3 length: 12 residues. Germline V gene lookup returns CDR1 KGHSH and CDR2 LQKENI. The CDR3 region is CASSPQGITQYF. The CDR3 DNA reads TGTGCCAGCTCACCACAGGGTATTACGCAGTATTTT.

Here the CDR3 DNA reads TGTGCCTGTTATTTCAAGGGGGGTGGAGCTGAAGCTTTCTTT. It translates to CACYFKGGGAEAFF. The V call is TRBV30, the J call TRBJ1-1, with TRBD1 as a possible D gene (6 bases). The germline V gene has CDR1 GTSNPN and CDR2 SVGIG (reference sequence). The CDR3 sequence is 14 residues long. The V gene lost 6 bases and the J gene lost 6 bases, with 20 bases spanning the gap.

The DNA of the CDR3 is TGTGCCAGTACCCGGAGCGGTAGCGGGTTCTACAATGAGCAGTTCTTC. Protein: CASTRSGSGFYNEQFF. The chain uses TRBV19 and TRBJ2-1; 7 bases fit TRBD2. The CDR3 covers 16 residues. V shed 7 bases and J 3 bases; nucleotides not matched to a gene: 12. Germline V gene data show CDR1 as LNHDA and CDR2 as SQIVND (reference sequence).

The chain has TRBV4-3 and TRBJ2-2, with D hard to call. This CDR3 is 15 amino acids long. Germline V gene data show CDR1 as LGHNA and CDR2 as YSLEER. V was cut by 0 bases and J by 7 bases, with 12 bases left in between. The CDR3 protein is CASSQDQIQSGELFF. Here the CDR3 DNA reads TGCGCCAGCAGCCAAGACCAAATACAAAGCGGGGAGCTGTTTTTT.

This chain uses TRBV11-2 with TRBJ2-5, with D hard to call. Germline CDR1 and CDR2: SGHAT and FQNNGV. V was pared by 3 bases and J by 5 bases, with 13 bases between. The CDR3 totals 14 residues. Here the CDR3 reads CASSLRRNFETQYF. The CDR3 DNA reads TGTGCCAGCAGCTTGCGCCGTAACTTTGAGACCCAGTACTTC.

This chain uses TRBV30 with TRBJ1-3; D might be TRBD1 (5 bases). The CDR3 contains 15 residues. V was shortened by 2 bases and J by 1 base, with 12 bases between the two germline ends. CDR1 is GTSNPN and CDR2 is SVGIG in the germline V gene (reference sequence). The CDR3 region is CAWSRQLISGNTIYF. For the CDR3, the DNA is TGTGCCTGGAGTCGACAGTTAATTTCTGGAAACACCATATATTTT.

V is TRBV11-3 and J is TRBJ2-5, with TRBD2 as a possible D gene (6 bases). The CDR3 runs 15 residues. With 5 bases removed from V and 4 bases from J, the gap between germline ends came to 17 bases. Germline V gene data show CDR1 as SGHNT and CDR2 as YENEEA. The CDR3 DNA is TGTGCCAGCAGCCTGAGCGGATACGGGGGAGAGACCCAGTACTTC. This sequence encodes CASSLSGYGGETQYF.

This chain joins TRBV5-1 and TRBJ2-5; maybe TRBD1 (6 bases). Germline CDR1 reads SGHRS; CDR2 reads YFSETQ. The CDR3 runs to 14 residues. V was trimmed by 0 bases and J by 4 bases, leaving 10 bases between them. The CDR3 loop reads CASSLDTGLETQYF. In DNA, the CDR3 is TGCGCCAGCAGCTTGGACACAGGGTTAGAGACCCAGTACTTC.

This chain connects TRBV6-1 to TRBJ2-3, with 8 bases aligning to TRBD1. The trim removed 5 bases at V and 5 bases at J, leaving 9 bases unmatched. The CDR3 runs to 15 residues. Germline CDR1 MNHNS, CDR2 SASEGT. CDR3 in amino acids: CASSPDRGYGDTQYF. In DNA form, the CDR3 reads TGTGCCAGCAGTCCTGACAGGGGATATGGAGATACGCAGTATTTT.

The rearrangement links TRBV6-5 to TRBJ2-1, with a possible D match to TRBD2 (6 bases). Germline CDR1 is MNHEY and CDR2 is SVGAGI. The CDR3 consists of 15 residues. V lost 5 bases, J lost 6 bases, and 17 bases lay in between. This CDR3 reads CASSPEFAGRNEQFF. DNA of the CDR3: TGTGCCAGCAGTCCTGAATTCGCGGGACGCAATGAGCAGTTCTTC.

The J gene is TRBJ2-3, the V gene TRBV19; 7 bases align to TRBD1. The CDR3 runs to 16 residues. Germline V gene lookup returns CDR1 LNHDA and CDR2 SQIVND (reference sequence). Germline trimming cut 5 bases from V and 0 bases from J; bases unmatched to any gene: 8. The CDR3 here is CASSRGTGDSTDTQYF. The CDR3 DNA sequence: TGTGCCAGTAGTCGCGGAACAGGGGATAGCACAGATACGCAGTATTTT.

The chain combines TRBV4-1 with TRBJ1-1; D call uncertain. From germline, CDR1 is MGHRA and CDR2 YSYEKL. Trimming took off 2 bases at V and 0 bases at J, with 4 bases between the two ends. The length of the CDR3 is 13 residues. CDR3 nucleotides: TGCGCCAGCAGCCAAAGGCTGAACACTGAAGCTTTCTTT. Its translation is CASSQRLNTEAFF.